The 7 T cell receptor beta chains reported below all come from one sample, sequenced in a study of blood T cell repertoires in COVID-19. Assay: immunoSEQ multiplex PCR; the TCRdb copy retains only in-frame clones and omits some. In the table there are 130,000 or so clones, about four fifths of which are singletons. Sequencing was carried out using peripheral blood. The receptors come from an elderly woman with acute or convalescent COVID-19.

This clone was recorded many times. This chain joins TRBV5-4 and TRBJ2-1, with D possibly matching TRBD2 (5 bases). Between the trimmed V and J ends, which lost 0 bases and 10 bases, there was a span of 17 bases. The germline V gene encodes CDR1 SGHNT and CDR2 YYREEE (reference sequence). This CDR3 is 15 amino acids long. The CDR3 loop is CASSLGMDWRAEQFF. CDR3 nucleotides: TGTGCCAGCAGCTTGGGAATGGATTGGCGGGCCGAGCAGTTCTTC.

The chain combines TRBV18 with TRBJ2-7; 7 bases match TRBD1. The CDR3 runs 12 residues. Losses at the gene ends were 6 bases for V and 5 bases for J; bases not matched to a gene: 4. Germline V gene data show CDR1 as KGHSH and CDR2 as LQKENI. The CDR3 sequence: CASSGTANEQYF. The CDR3 bases are TGTGCCAGCTCGGGGACAGCCAACGAGCAGTACTTC.

About this clone: Germline is not matched at one junction end, which may reflect a read error. The chain carries TRBV20-1 and TRBJ1-1; D not certain. Germline V CDR1 and CDR2: DFQATT, SNEGSKA (reference sequence). This CDR3 region has 11 residues. CDR3: CSAHVYRKNLF. Here the CDR3 DNA reads TGCAGTGCGCACGTCTACAGAAAGAACCTATTT.

V and J are TRBV29-1 and TRBJ2-5; possible D gene TRBD1, 6 bases. CDR1 is SQVTM, CDR2 ANQGSEA, per germline. Trimming removed 6 bases from V and 5 bases from J, with 13 bases in between. The CDR3 contains 12 residues. The CDR3 reads CSVGALAETQYF. CDR3 nucleotide sequence: TGCAGCGTGGGGGCCCTCGCCGAGACCCAGTACTTC.

The gene calls are TRBV11-3 and TRBJ2-7; D is perhaps TRBD2 (5 bases). Trimming left V 5 bases short and J 3 bases short, with 8 bases between. Germline V gene lookup returns CDR1 SGHNT and CDR2 YENEEA. The length of the CDR3 is 12 residues. CDR3 coding DNA: TGTGCCAGCAGCCAAGGGAGCTACGAGCAGTACTTC. Its translation: CASSQGSYEQYF.

The rearrangement uses TRBV10-3 and TRBJ2-7; D gene uncertain. V lost 3 bases, J lost 3 bases, and 9 bases lay in between. This CDR3 is built from 13 residues. Germline V lookup: CDR1 ENHRY, CDR2 SYGVKD. The CDR3 spells CAISEELFYEQYF. CDR3 coding DNA: TGTGCCATCAGTGAAGAACTCTTCTACGAGCAGTACTTC.

The V gene is TRBV7-9, the J gene TRBJ2-6; TRBD2 is a possible D gene (5 bases). The CDR3 runs 15 residues. V was shortened by 4 bases and J by 2 bases, with 9 bases between the two germline ends. Germline CDR1 is SEHNR and CDR2 is FQNEAQ (reference sequence). The CDR3 coding sequence is TGTGCCAGCAGCTCACCCGGGGCTGGGGCCAACGTCCTGACTTTC. This encodes CASSSPGAGANVLTF.